Shown below are 14 T cell receptor beta chains from a single sample sequenced in a study of blood T cell repertoires in COVID-19. Sequenced by immunoSEQ multiplex PCR; TCRdb stores in-frame clones only, minus some. The sample shows roughly 68,000 clones, roughly 84% of them seen only once. The sequenced sample was peripheral blood. All receptors derive from a middle-aged man with active COVID-19.

In its sample, this clone was seen once. The CDR3: CASSPYLDRVETQYF. The CDR3 bases are TGTGCCAGCAGTCCCTACCTGGACAGAGTGGAGACCCAGTACTTC. V usage is TRBV27 and J usage is TRBJ2-5, with D maybe TRBD1 (6 bases). V lost 5 bases and J lost 5, with 18 bases in between. This CDR3 contains 15 residues. Germline V gene lookup returns CDR1 MNHEY and CDR2 SMNVEV (reference sequence).

The V and J genes are TRBV18 and TRBJ1-4; TRBD1 matches at 10 bases. This CDR3 spans 13 amino acids. The trim removed 7 bases at V and 7 bases at J, leaving 3 bases unmatched. Germline V CDR1 and CDR2: KGHSH, LQKENI. CDR3 loop: CASYRDRGEKLFF. CDR3 coding DNA: TGTGCCAGCTACCGGGACAGGGGTGAAAAACTGTTTTTT.

The V gene is TRBV3-1 (or the pseudogene TRBV3-2), the J gene TRBJ2-1, with 10 positions matching TRBD2. CDR3 length: 13 amino acids. CDR1 is LGHDT, CDR2 YNNKEL, per germline (reference sequence). After removal of 4 bases from V and 14 bases from J, the junction contained 8 bases not matched to a gene. The CDR3 is CASSPQREGLEFF. CDR3 in DNA: TGTGCCAGCAGCCCGCAGCGGGAGGGCCTAGAGTTCTTC.

This rearrangement joins TRBV19 to TRBJ2-3, with TRBD2 matching 9 bases. The ends lost 4 bases at V and 2 bases at J; junction bases unmatched: 7. The CDR3 runs 16 residues. From germline, CDR1 is LNHDA and CDR2 SQIVND (reference sequence). This chain's CDR3 is CASSKFPSGATDTQYF. The CDR3 DNA sequence: TGTGCCAGTAGTAAATTCCCTAGCGGGGCCACAGATACGCAGTATTTT.

The V call is TRBV9, the J call TRBJ1-2; D gene uncertain. Between the trimmed V and J ends, which lost 6 bases and 8 bases, there was a span of 20 bases. The CDR3 has 14 residues. CDR1 SGDLS and CDR2 YYNGEE come from the germline V gene. The CDR3 DNA follows: TGTGCCAGCACTCGAGGTGTGGCGCCGCAGGGCTACACCTTC. It encodes CASTRGVAPQGYTF.

The chain combines TRBV7-9 with TRBJ2-7, with 8 bases that match TRBD1. Per the germline V gene, CDR1 is SEHNR and CDR2 is FQNEAQ (reference sequence). CDR3 size: 14 residues. V gave up 10 bases and J gave up 2 bases; unmatched junction bases: 10. CDR3 region: CATQGTGVTYEQYF. The CDR3 coding sequence is TGTGCCACTCAGGGGACAGGCGTCACCTACGAGCAGTACTTC.

V gene TRBV7-2 combines with J gene TRBJ2-1; 12 bases map to TRBD1. This CDR3 has 14 amino acids. Trimming removed 5 bases from V and 7 bases from J; junction bases left unmatched: 3. Germline V gene data show CDR1 as SGHTA and CDR2 as FQGNSA. In DNA form, the CDR3 reads TGTGCCAGCAGCCGGGACAGGGGGCAGAATGAGCAGTTCTTC. It specifies CASSRDRGQNEQFF.

The J gene is TRBJ2-1, the V gene TRBV28, with 7 nucleotides matching TRBD1. The CDR3 has 15 residues. V lost 4 bases and J lost 6; bases outside the gene matches: 9. Germline CDR1 and CDR2: MDHEN and SYDVKM. CDR3 sequence reads: CASSSGQPGGNEQFF. CDR3 coding DNA: TGTGCCAGCAGTTCGGGACAGCCAGGAGGCAATGAGCAGTTCTTC.

The chain carries TRBV6-4 and TRBJ2-6, with D maybe TRBD1 (5 bases). The CDR3 extends over 14 amino acids. The V end was cut by 10 bases, the J end by 4 bases, with 14 bases between. Germline CDR1 reads MRHNA; CDR2 reads SNTAGT. The CDR3 region is CATPRGSGANVLTF. CDR3 sequence (DNA): TGTGCCACCCCAAGGGGTTCGGGGGCCAACGTCCTGACTTTC.

The chain employs TRBV9 and TRBJ2-2; 8 bases match TRBD2. This CDR3 is built from 18 residues. Germline CDR1 SGDLS, CDR2 YYNGEE. J gave up 1 base and V 0 bases, and 8 bases lay outside the gene matches. This CDR3 is CASSVVPPTSGNTGELFF. In nucleotides, the CDR3 is TGTGCCAGCAGCGTAGTCCCCCCCACTAGCGGGAACACCGGGGAGCTGTTTTTT. Combining the CDR3 with reference TRBV9 and TRBJ2-2 gives the whole variable domain DSGVTQTPKHLITATGQRVTLRCSPRSGDLSVYWYQQSLDQGLQFLIQYYNGEERAKGNILERFSAQQFPDLHSELNLSSLELGDSALYFCASSVVPPTSGNTGELFFGEGSRLTVL.

The chain employs TRBV25-1 and TRBJ2-7; D is unresolved. The CDR3 extends over 14 amino acids. V was clipped by 3 bases and J by 0 bases, with 9 bases between them. From germline, CDR1 is MGHDK and CDR2 SYGVNS. The DNA of the CDR3 is TGTGCCAGCAGTGACTACGGTAGCTCCTACGAGCAGTACTTC. Amino acid sequence: CASSDYGSSYEQYF.

The V gene is TRBV6-4, the J gene TRBJ1-1; 8 nucleotides line up with TRBD1. In germline, CDR1 is MRHNA, CDR2 SNTAGT. V shed 2 bases and J 6 bases; nucleotides not matched to a gene: 2. This CDR3 is built from 13 residues. The CDR3: CASSDPTGAEAFF. Here the CDR3 DNA reads TGTGCCAGCAGTGACCCGACAGGGGCTGAAGCTTTCTTT.

In this sample, this clone turned up once. V gene TRBV5-1 combines with J gene TRBJ2-5, with 10 bases fitting TRBD2. The V and J ends lost 2 bases and 2 bases, in that order; junction bases with no gene match: 9. The length of the CDR3 is 17 residues. In germline, CDR1 is SGHRS, CDR2 YFSETQ. The DNA for the CDR3 is TGCGCCAGCAGCTTCGGGCTAGCGGGGGCCGCACAAGAGACCCAGTACTTC. This sequence encodes CASSFGLAGAAQETQYF.

This chain links TRBV14 with TRBJ1-3, with D hard to call. The length of the CDR3 is 14 residues. V was cut by 5 bases and J by 0 bases, with 8 bases left in between. The germline V gene has CDR1 SGHDN and CDR2 FVKESK. In DNA form, the CDR3 reads TGTGCCAGCAGCTTCTGGAGCTCTGGAAACACCATATATTTT. It translates to CASSFWSSGNTIYF.